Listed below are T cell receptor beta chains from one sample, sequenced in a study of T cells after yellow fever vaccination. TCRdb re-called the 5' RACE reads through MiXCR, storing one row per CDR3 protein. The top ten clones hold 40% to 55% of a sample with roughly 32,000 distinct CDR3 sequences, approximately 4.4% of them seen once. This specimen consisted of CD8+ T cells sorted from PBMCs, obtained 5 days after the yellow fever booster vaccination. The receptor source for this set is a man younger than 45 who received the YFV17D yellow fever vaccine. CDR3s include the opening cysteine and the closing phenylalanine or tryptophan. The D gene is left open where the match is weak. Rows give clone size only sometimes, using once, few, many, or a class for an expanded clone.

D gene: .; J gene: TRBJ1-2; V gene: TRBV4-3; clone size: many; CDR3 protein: CASSQPGGGYGYTF; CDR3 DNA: TGCGCCAGCAGCCAACCCGGGGGGGGCTATGGCTACACCTTC
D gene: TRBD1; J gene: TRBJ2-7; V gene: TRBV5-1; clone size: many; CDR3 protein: CASSVGDRTYEQYF; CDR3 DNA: TGCGCCAGCAGCGTAGGGGACAGGACCTACGAGCAGTACTTC
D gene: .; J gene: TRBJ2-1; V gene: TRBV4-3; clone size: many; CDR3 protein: CASSQDGRYNEQFF; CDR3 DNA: TGCGCCAGCAGCCAAGATGGTCGCTACAATGAGCAGTTCTTC
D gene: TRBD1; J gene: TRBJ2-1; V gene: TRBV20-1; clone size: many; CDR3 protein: CSAGQGGSSEQFF; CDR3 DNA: TGCAGTGCCGGACAGGGGGGTTCGAGTGAGCAGTTCTTC
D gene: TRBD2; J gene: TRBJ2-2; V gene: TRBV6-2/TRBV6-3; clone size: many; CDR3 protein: CASKGTSGSLGELFF; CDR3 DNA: TGTGCCAGCAAGGGGACTAGCGGGTCCCTCGGGGAGCTGTTTTTT
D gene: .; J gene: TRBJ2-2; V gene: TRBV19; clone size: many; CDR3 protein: CASTAEIFGTGELFF; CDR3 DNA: TGTGCCAGTACCGCCGAGATCTTCGGCACCGGGGAGCTGTTTTTT
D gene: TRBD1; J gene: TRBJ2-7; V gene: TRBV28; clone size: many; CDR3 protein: CASSFIGGDYDEQYF; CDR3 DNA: TGTGCCAGCAGTTTTATAGGGGGCGACTACGACGAGCAGTACTTC
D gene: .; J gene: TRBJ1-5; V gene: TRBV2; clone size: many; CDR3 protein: CASSGAWGATYQPQHF; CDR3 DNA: TGTGCCAGCAGCGGGGCGTGGGGGGCAACCTATCAGCCCCAGCATTTT
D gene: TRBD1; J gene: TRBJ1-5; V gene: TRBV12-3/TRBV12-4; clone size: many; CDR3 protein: CASSLNRGPDTQHF; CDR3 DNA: TGTGCCAGCAGTTTAAACAGGGGCCCAGATACGCAGCATTTT
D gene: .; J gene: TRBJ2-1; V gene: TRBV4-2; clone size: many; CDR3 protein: CASSQELPTGQVSYNEQFF; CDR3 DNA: TGTGCCAGCAGCCAAGAGCTCCCCACAGGGCAGGTATCCTACAATGAGCAGTTCTTC
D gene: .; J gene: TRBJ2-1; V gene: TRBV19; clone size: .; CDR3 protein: CASKKAGPYNEQFF; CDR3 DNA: TGTGCCAGTAAAAAAGCGGGCCCTTACAATGAGCAGTTCTTC
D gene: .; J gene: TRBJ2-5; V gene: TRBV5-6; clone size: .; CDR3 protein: CAMGPQNEETQYF; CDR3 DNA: TGTGCCATGGGCCCACAAAACGAGGAGACCCAGTACTTC
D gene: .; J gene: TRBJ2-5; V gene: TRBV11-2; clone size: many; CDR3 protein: CASSPPIAWQTQYF; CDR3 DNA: TGTGCCAGCAGCCCCCCCATAGCGTGGCAGACCCAGTACTTC
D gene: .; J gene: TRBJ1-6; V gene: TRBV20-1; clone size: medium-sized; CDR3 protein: CSARGLGLNNSPLHF; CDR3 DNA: TGCAGTGCTAGGGGACTGGGACTGAATAATTCACCCCTCCACTTT
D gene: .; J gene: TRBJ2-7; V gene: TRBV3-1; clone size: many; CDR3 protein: CASSRPTGDRLAAAYEQYF; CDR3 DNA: TGTGCCAGCAGCCGACCGACAGGGGATAGACTAGCAGCTGCCTACGAGCAGTACTTC
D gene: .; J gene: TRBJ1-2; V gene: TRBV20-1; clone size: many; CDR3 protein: CSATPGDLGYTF; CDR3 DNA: TGCAGTGCTACCCCAGGGGATCTCGGCTACACCTTC
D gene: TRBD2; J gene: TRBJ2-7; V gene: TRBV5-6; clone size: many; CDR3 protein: CASSFGTSGMYEQYF; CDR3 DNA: TGTGCCAGCAGCTTCGGGACTAGCGGAATGTACGAGCAGTACTTC
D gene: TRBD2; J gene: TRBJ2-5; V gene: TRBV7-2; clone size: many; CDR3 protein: CASSPLAGVETQYF; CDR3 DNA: TGTGCCAGCAGCCCCCTAGCGGGAGTAGAGACCCAGTACTTC
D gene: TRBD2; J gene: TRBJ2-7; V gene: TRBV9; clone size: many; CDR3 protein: CASSGSGTSYEQYF; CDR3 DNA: TGTGCCAGCAGCGGTAGCGGGACATCCTACGAGCAGTACTTC
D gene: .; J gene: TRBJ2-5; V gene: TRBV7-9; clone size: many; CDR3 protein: CASRSDRRQETQYF; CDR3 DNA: TGTGCCAGCAGATCCGACAGGAGGCAAGAGACCCAGTACTTC
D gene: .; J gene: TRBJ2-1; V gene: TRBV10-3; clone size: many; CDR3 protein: CAISGGLDEQFF; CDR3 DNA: TGTGCCATCAGTGGTGGGCTCGATGAGCAGTTCTTC
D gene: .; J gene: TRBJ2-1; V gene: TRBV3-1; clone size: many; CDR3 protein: CASSLSLARYNEQFF; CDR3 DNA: TGTGCCAGCAGCCTCAGTCTAGCTCGTTACAATGAGCAGTTCTTC
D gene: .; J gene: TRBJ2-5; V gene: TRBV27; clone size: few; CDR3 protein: CASSLSGILETQYF; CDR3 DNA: TGTGCCAGCAGTTTATCTGGGATCCTAGAGACCCAGTACTTC
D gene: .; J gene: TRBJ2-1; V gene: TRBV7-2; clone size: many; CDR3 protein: CASSLHSDYHNEQFF; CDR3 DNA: TGTGCCAGCAGCTTACACAGTGACTACCACAATGAGCAGTTCTTC
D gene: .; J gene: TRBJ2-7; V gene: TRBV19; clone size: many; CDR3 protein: CASSTGATYEQYF; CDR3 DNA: TGTGCCAGTAGTACGGGAGCAACGTACGAGCAGTACTTC
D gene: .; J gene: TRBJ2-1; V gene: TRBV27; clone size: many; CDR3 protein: CASRLRGDNEQFF; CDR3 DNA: TGTGCCAGCAGATTGCGCGGAGACAATGAGCAGTTCTTC
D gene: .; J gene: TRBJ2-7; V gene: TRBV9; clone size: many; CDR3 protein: CASNLDGDYEQYF; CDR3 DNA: TGTGCCAGCAACCTCGACGGGGACTACGAGCAGTACTTC
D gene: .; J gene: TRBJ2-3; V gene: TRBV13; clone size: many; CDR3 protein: CASSSLDTQYF; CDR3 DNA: TGTGCCAGCAGCTCCTTAGATACGCAGTATTTT
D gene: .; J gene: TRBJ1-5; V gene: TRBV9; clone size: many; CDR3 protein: CASSLGNQPQHF; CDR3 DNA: TGTGCCAGCAGCCTGGGGAATCAGCCCCAGCATTTT
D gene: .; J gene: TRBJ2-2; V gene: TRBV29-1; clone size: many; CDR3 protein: CSVVPASLTNTGELFF; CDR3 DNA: TGCAGCGTTGTTCCTGCGTCGCTAACGAACACCGGGGAGCTGTTTTTT
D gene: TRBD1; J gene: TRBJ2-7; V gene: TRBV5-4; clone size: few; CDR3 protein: CASSLEGAAYEQYF; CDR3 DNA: TGTGCCAGCAGCCTTGAGGGGGCGGCCTACGAGCAGTACTTC
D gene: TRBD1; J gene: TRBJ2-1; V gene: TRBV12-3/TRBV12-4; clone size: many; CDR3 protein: CASSSARGFYNEQFF; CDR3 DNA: TGTGCCAGCAGTTCCGCCAGGGGGTTTTACAATGAGCAGTTCTTC
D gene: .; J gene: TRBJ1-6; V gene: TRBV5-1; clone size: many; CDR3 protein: CASSFGGYNSPLHF; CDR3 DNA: TGCGCCAGCAGCTTTGGGGGGTACAATTCACCCCTCCACTTT